This passage covers 21 T cell receptor beta chains from one sample sequenced in a study of blood T cell repertoires in COVID-19. Assay: immunoSEQ multiplex PCR; the TCRdb copy retains only in-frame clones and omits some. The profile covers approximately 77,000 clones, with roughly 89% appearing a single time and approximately 4.5% taken by the ten largest. What was sequenced was peripheral blood. These receptors all come from a man aged 50 to 60 with active COVID-19.

V usage is TRBV18 and J usage is TRBJ1-3; D perhaps matches TRBD1 (6 bases). The V gene lost 4 bases and the J gene lost 2 bases, with 12 bases spanning the gap. The CDR3 totals 15 residues. The germline V gene has CDR1 KGHSH and CDR2 LQKENI. CDR3 DNA: TGTGCCAGCTCACTCCCGGCAGGGGCTGGAAACACCATATATTTT. Its protein product is CASSLPAGAGNTIYF.

The V gene is TRBV7-2, the J gene TRBJ1-2, with D unresolved. The CDR3 has 15 amino acids. V lost 0 bases, J lost 7 bases, and 15 bases lay in between. Germline CDR1 and CDR2: SGHTA and FQGNSA. The CDR3 DNA is TGTGCCAGCAGCTTAGCGCCTGGAGGGCGTCCTGGCTACACCTTC. Its protein product is CASSLAPGGRPGYTF.

The J gene is TRBJ1-2, the V gene TRBV19, with D possibly being TRBD1 (6 bases). There are 15 residues in the CDR3. Germline V gene lookup returns CDR1 LNHDA and CDR2 SQIVND (reference sequence). The V end was cut by 5 bases, the J end by 4 bases, with 17 bases between. CDR3: CASSPIPGETYGYTF. The CDR3, as DNA: TGTGCCAGTAGTCCGATCCCAGGGGAGACCTATGGCTACACCTTC.

The chain carries TRBV27 and TRBJ2-7; 12 bases align to TRBD1. Germline CDR1 and CDR2: MNHEY and SMNVEV (reference sequence). The CDR3 is made up of 17 amino acids. After removal of 6 bases from V and 4 bases from J, the junction contained 13 bases not matched to a gene. The CDR3 nucleotides are TGTGCCAGCAGCCCCATAGCGACGGGACAGGGGGCTTACGAGCAGTACTTC. Protein: CASSPIATGQGAYEQYF.

This clone was observed a single time. The gene calls are TRBV11-3 and TRBJ1-1; the match to TRBD1 covers 8 bases. V lost 1 base and J lost 0; bases outside the gene matches: 13. CDR1 is SGHNT and CDR2 is YENEEA in the germline V gene. The CDR3 runs 19 residues. The CDR3 region has the DNA TGTGCCAGCAGCTTAGTCCCTGGCCCGGGACAGGTCTTGAACACTGAAGCTTTCTTT. Protein product: CASSLVPGPGQVLNTEAFF.

V is TRBV7-5 and J is TRBJ1-2. TRBV7-5 counts as a pseudogene. This CDR3 contains 13 residues. The CDR3 region has the DNA TGTGCCAGAAGTCCTACGGGGGGACATGGCTACACCTTC. It encodes CARSPTGGHGYTF.

The chain employs TRBV2 and TRBJ2-7; 7 nucleotides match TRBD2. Unmatched junction bases numbered 11, after V lost 6 bases and J lost 3 bases. The CDR3 spans 15 residues. Germline loops: CDR1 SNHLY, CDR2 FYNNEI. CDR3 nucleotide sequence: TGTGCCAGCAGGGAGGCCCCCGGGGACTACTACGAGCAGTACTTC. Its translation is CASREAPGDYYEQYF.

The chain links TRBV5-1 to TRBJ2-3; a weak D match, TRBD2 (7 bases). The germline V and J ends were trimmed by 2 bases and 4 bases, with 14 bases remaining between them. This CDR3 region has 15 residues. Germline assignment: CDR1 SGHRS and CDR2 YFSETQ. CDR3 coding DNA: TGCGCCAGCAGCTTACGGGGGGCCCCCCCAGATACGCAGTATTTT. Translating gives CASSLRGAPPDTQYF.

This chain links TRBV5-8 with TRBJ1-2; D ambiguous. Trimming pared 4 bases from V and 8 bases from J, leaving 15 bases between. Germline assignment: CDR1 SGHTS and CDR2 YDEGEE. The CDR3 spans 13 residues. This chain's CDR3 is CASSPRREGGYTF. In DNA form, the CDR3 reads TGTGCCAGCAGCCCCCGGCGGGAGGGCGGCTACACCTTC.

The chain uses TRBV5-1 and TRBJ2-2, with TRBD1 as a possible D gene (5 bases). CDR1 is SGHRS and CDR2 is YFSETQ in the germline V gene. Trimming removed 0 bases at V and 3 bases at J, with 9 bases between. This CDR3 is built from 15 residues. The CDR3 loop reads CASSLAGRDTGELFF. The CDR3 DNA is TGCGCCAGCAGCTTGGCAGGGCGTGACACCGGGGAGCTGTTTTTT.

The chain uses TRBV27 and TRBJ1-6; D gene uncertain. The length of the CDR3 is 14 residues. V was trimmed by 5 bases and J by 8 bases, leaving 13 bases between them. Per germline, CDR1 MNHEY and CDR2 SMNVEV (reference sequence). In DNA form, the CDR3 reads TGTGCCAGCAGTCCCGCCGGGTTTGATTCACCCCTCCACTTT. This sequence encodes CASSPAGFDSPLHF.

The rearrangement links TRBV30 to TRBJ1-5; D is ambiguous. Germline CDR1 GTSNPN, CDR2 SVGIG (reference sequence). The V and J ends lost 4 bases and 5 bases respectively, with 12 bases between them. The CDR3 extends over 13 amino acids. The CDR3 nucleotides read TGTGCCTGGAACTATCCCTGGGATCAGCCCCAGCATTTT. It encodes CAWNYPWDQPQHF.

V is TRBV2 and J is TRBJ2-7; a possible D gene is TRBD2 (6 bases). The CDR3 has 14 residues. V shed 6 bases and J shed 5 bases, with 17 bases lying between them. CDR1 and CDR2 from the germline V gene are SNHLY and FYNNEI. The CDR3 here is CASREGRFLNEQYF. In DNA, the CDR3 is TGTGCCAGCAGGGAGGGAAGATTTCTGAACGAGCAGTACTTC.

The genes are TRBV28 and TRBJ1-2; TRBD1 matches at 10 bases. Germline values: CDR1 MDHEN, CDR2 SYDVKM. The J segment lost 4 bases and the V segment lost 5 bases, leaving 7 bases of the junction unmatched. CDR3 length: 15 residues. CDR3 region: CASSVGGTGVYGYTF. The CDR3, as DNA: TGTGCCAGCAGTGTAGGGGGGACAGGGGTCTATGGCTACACCTTC.

This clone was observed a few times. The V and J genes are TRBV2 and TRBJ1-2; D may be TRBD1 (5 bases). Trimming took 6 bases from V and 1 from J, leaving 9 bases between them. CDR3 length equals 13 residues. Germline CDR1 is SNHLY and CDR2 is FYNNEI. DNA for the CDR3: TGTGCCAGCAGCATAGACAGTAACTATGGCTACACCTTC. It codes for CASSIDSNYGYTF. The full variable domain, in which reference TRBV2 and TRBJ1-2 provide the parts outside the CDR3, is EPEVTQTPSHQVTQMGQEVILRCVPISNHLYFYWYRQILGQKVEFLVSFYNNEISEKSEIFDDQFSVERPDGSNFTLKIRSTKLEDSAMYFCASSIDSNYGYTFGSGTRLTVV.

V gene TRBV29-1 combines with J gene TRBJ2-5, with a possible D match to TRBD1 (6 bases). CDR1 and CDR2 (germline): SQVTM, ANQGSEA. Trimming shortened V by 3 bases and J by 1 base, and 9 bases separated the two germline ends. The CDR3 spans 13 residues. The CDR3 sequence is CSVDRGPQETQYF. The CDR3 DNA reads TGCAGCGTTGACAGGGGACCCCAAGAGACCCAGTACTTC.

This chain joins TRBV4-3 and TRBJ1-3; D not resolved. Looked up from germline, CDR1 is LGHNA and CDR2 is YSLEER. V lost 0 bases and J 0 bases, leaving 9 bases between the germline ends. This CDR3 contains 16 residues. The CDR3 nucleotides read TGCGCCAGCAGCCAAGACCGCGTTGCCTCTGGAAACACCATATATTTT. Residues: CASSQDRVASGNTIYF.

The chain uses TRBV12-3 or TRBV12-4 and TRBJ1-1; no clear D. There are 12 residues in the CDR3. Trimming took off 4 bases at V and 11 bases at J, with 14 bases between the two ends. DNA for the CDR3: TGTGCCAGCAGTTCGTCCAAAACGGGGGCTTTCTTT. This codes for CASSSSKTGAFF.

This clone was picked up a small number of times. V and J are TRBV28 and TRBJ1-4, with D perhaps TRBD1 (5 bases). The CDR3 consists of 16 residues. V was clipped by 5 bases and J by 2 bases, with 15 bases between them. CDR1 is MDHEN, CDR2 SYDVKM, per germline. The DNA of the CDR3 is TGTGCCAGCAGTCCCCCCTTGGGGCGCACTAATGAAAAACTGTTTTTT. This encodes CASSPPLGRTNEKLFF.

The V gene is TRBV4-1, the J gene TRBJ2-5; the match to TRBD1 covers 8 bases. After removal of 5 bases from V and 5 bases from J, the junction contained 10 bases not matched to a gene. The CDR3 covers 15 residues. Germline lookup yields CDR1 MGHRA and CDR2 YSYEKL. CDR3 sequence: CASSSGGPGRETQYF. The DNA for the CDR3 is TGCGCCAGCAGCTCAGGGGGCCCAGGGAGGGAGACCCAGTACTTC.

J is TRBJ2-6 and V is TRBV2; a possible D gene is TRBD1 (7 bases). V was pared by 2 bases and J by 2 bases, with 16 bases between. The CDR3 sequence is 18 residues long. Germline assignment: CDR1 SNHLY and CDR2 FYNNEI. CDR3 loop: CASSEQGGGAAGANVLTF. CDR3 in DNA: TGTGCCAGCAGTGAACAAGGAGGGGGCGCGGCTGGGGCCAACGTCCTGACTTTC.